This TCR beta chain was profiled in a study of OX40 agonist ivuxolimab in advanced cancers. For context, the study as a whole: Ivuxolimab was a fully human IgG2 agonistic monoclonal antibody targeting the costimulatory receptor OX40 (CD134). Intravenous ivuxolimab was administered to patients every 2 weeks at six dose levels: 0.01, 0.1, 0.3, 1.5, 3 and 10 mg/kg. Of the roughly 50 dose-escalation patients, hepatocellular carcinoma was present in 19, melanoma in approximately 15, renal cell carcinoma in 9 and head and neck cancer in 9. In the dose-escalation cohort, 65% to 90% of patients were male, and the mean age was approximately 60 years, with a range of roughly 23 to 85. Patients were allowed to have had prior anti-PD-1, anti-PD-L1 or anti-CTLA-4 therapy, and approximately 43% of the dose-escalation patients had previously received checkpoint inhibitors. Three dose-escalation patients achieved partial responses, one with hepatocellular carcinoma and two with cutaneous melanoma. The purpose of peripheral TCRbeta sequencing was to test whether ivuxolimab changed TCR sequence diversity and led to clonal T-cell expansion. The paper reports the monotherapy dose-escalation portion (N ≈ 50 patients) of the phase I ivuxolimab trial. Summary of the overall study and its limitations: At doses of 0.1 to 3.0 mg/kg, clonal expansion of both CD4+ and CD8+ blood T cells was observed from baseline to week 6. After ivuxolimab, expanded clones were on average more numerous among CD8+ T cells than among CD4+ T cells. In the 0.1-3.0 mg/kg groups, partial responders had among the lowest normalized peripheral clonal expansion, particularly in CD8+ T cells. Low levels of normalized T-cell clonal expansion were also shown by some nonresponding patients. The antigen specificity of the peripheral T cells that underwent clonal expansion was not determined.

Patients with autoimmune disease history or receiving systemic immunosuppression were excluded from the trial. In every dose cohort, peripheral blood was drawn for TCR sequencing at baseline, cycle 4 day 1, and cycle 7 day 1. The samples were taken from a phase I, first-in-human, multicenter, open-label dose-escalation trial of ivuxolimab. Adults with locally advanced or metastatic melanoma, renal cell, hepatocellular, or head and neck squamous cell carcinoma were enrolled in the trial. Before TCR sequencing, CD4+ T cells and CD8+ T cells from peripheral blood were sorted into separate populations. Genomic DNA was extracted from sorted cells for sequencing of the TCRbeta CDR3 region. TCRbeta CDR3 regions were sequenced using the immunoSEQ Assay. Not all clones reach the TCRdb copy of this immuneACCESS table, which keeps in-frame sequences only. Checked studies attribute under half of the gap to unresolved V genes and leave the rest unexplained. Across this sample there are 55,000 to 65,000 clones, with around 90% seen only once. Approximately 2% of the sample lies in the top ten.

Cut back by 8 bases and 6 bases, the V and J ends lie 17 bases apart. The CDR3 sequence holds 14 residues, the cysteine and phenylalanine included. The sequence is cut down to CDR3 DNA, 42 bases in frame from base 1. Looking up the germline V gene yields CDR1 MNHNS and CDR2 SASEGT. About this clone: Its antigen is not yet known. No per-base quality is available; no much larger clone lies one base away.

The TCR comes from an adult with an advanced solid tumor such as melanoma, head and neck, liver or kidney cancer. The chain joins TRBV6-1 to TRBJ1-5; no D gene is confidently identified. Sequencing used CD4+ or CD8+ T cells sorted from blood, obtained in a trial of the OX40 agonist ivuxolimab. The CDR3 region reads CASAPRVSGQPQHF. The DNA reads TGTGCCAGCGCCCCCCGGGTTTCGGGTCAGCCCCAGCATTTT.